These T cell receptor beta chains were read from a single sample in a study of blood T cells in healthy people across ages. Each CDR3 protein is one row after TCRdb ran MiXCR on the 5' RACE reads. The sample holds about 640,000 distinct CDR3 sequences; approximately 30% are singletons and the top ten take around 16%. The sample was blood. The receptors were sampled from a woman at least 80 years old in good health. Each CDR3 is given with its conserved first and last residue. The D gene is left open where the match is weak. Only some rows state a clone size, as once, few, many or a class for expanded clones.

v_call: TRBV5-4; j_call: TRBJ2-7; d_call: NA; clone_size: NA; cdr3_aa: CASSLSGASDEQYF; cdr3_nt: TGTGCCAGCAGCTTGTCGGGGGCGTCGGATGAGCAGTACTTC
v_call: TRBV12-5; j_call: TRBJ1-2; d_call: NA; clone_size: NA; cdr3_aa: CASGPPGGTPQSYTF; cdr3_nt: TGTGCTAGTGGTCCCCCGGGAGGGACGCCCCAGAGCTACACCTTC
v_call: TRBV20-1; j_call: TRBJ1-2; d_call: NA; clone_size: many; cdr3_aa: CSAREGLRGYTF; cdr3_nt: TGCAGTGCTAGAGAGGGCCTGCGGGGCTACACCTTC
v_call: TRBV6-1; j_call: TRBJ1-5; d_call: TRBD1; clone_size: NA; cdr3_aa: CASSEWGQGRSVNQPQHF; cdr3_nt: TGTGCCAGCAGTGAATGGGGACAGGGGCGTTCGGTCAATCAGCCCCAGCATTTT
v_call: TRBV29-1; j_call: TRBJ2-5; d_call: NA; clone_size: NA; cdr3_aa: CSVVLATQETQYF; cdr3_nt: TGCAGCGTTGTGCTAGCGACTCAAGAGACCCAGTACTTC
v_call: TRBV7-9; j_call: TRBJ1-1; d_call: NA; clone_size: NA; cdr3_aa: CASSLDGQWMIEAFF; cdr3_nt: TGTGCCAGCAGCTTAGATGGGCAGTGGATGATTGAAGCTTTCTTT
v_call: TRBV29-1; j_call: TRBJ1-1; d_call: NA; clone_size: NA; cdr3_aa: CSVDREGGTEAFF; cdr3_nt: TGCAGCGTTGACAGGGAGGGGGGCACTGAAGCTTTCTTT
v_call: TRBV5-8; j_call: TRBJ2-1; d_call: NA; clone_size: many; cdr3_aa: CASSLARLARSYNEQFF; cdr3_nt: TGTGCCAGCAGCTTGGCTCGGCTAGCGCGCTCCTACAATGAGCAGTTCTTC
v_call: TRBV9; j_call: TRBJ1-1; d_call: NA; clone_size: many; cdr3_aa: CASSVGLGDQNTEAFF; cdr3_nt: TGTGCCAGCAGCGTAGGGCTGGGAGATCAGAACACTGAAGCTTTCTTT
v_call: TRBV20-1; j_call: TRBJ2-7; d_call: TRBD1; clone_size: NA; cdr3_aa: CSAIPLTGAPVYEQYF; cdr3_nt: TGCAGTGCCATACCCCTAACAGGGGCCCCCGTTTACGAGCAGTACTTC
v_call: TRBV20-1; j_call: TRBJ2-7; d_call: NA; clone_size: NA; cdr3_aa: CSAVPGSLYEQYF; cdr3_nt: TGCAGTGCTGTCCCGGGCTCCCTCTACGAGCAGTACTTC
v_call: TRBV29-1; j_call: TRBJ1-1; d_call: NA; clone_size: few; cdr3_aa: CSVAGRGNTEAFF; cdr3_nt: TGCAGCGTTGCGGGTAGGGGGAACACTGAAGCTTTCTTT
v_call: TRBV15; j_call: TRBJ2-5; d_call: TRBD1; clone_size: NA; cdr3_aa: CAISRAGTGGNEQYF; cdr3_nt: TGTGCCATCAGCAGGGCCGGGACAGGGGGCAATGAGCAGTACTTC
v_call: TRBV7-9; j_call: TRBJ2-2; d_call: NA; clone_size: many; cdr3_aa: CASSFGRNTGELFF; cdr3_nt: TGTGCCAGCAGCTTCGGCAGGAACACCGGGGAGCTGTTTTTT
v_call: TRBV18; j_call: TRBJ2-5; d_call: NA; clone_size: many; cdr3_aa: CASSPPGKGETQYF; cdr3_nt: TGTGCCAGCTCACCACCGGGCAAAGGAGAGACCCAGTACTTC
v_call: TRBV30; j_call: TRBJ2-1; d_call: TRBD1; clone_size: many; cdr3_aa: CAWNLPGQGVHNEQFF; cdr3_nt: TGTGCCTGGAACCTACCGGGACAGGGAGTCCACAATGAGCAGTTCTTC
v_call: TRBV7-8; j_call: TRBJ1-6; d_call: TRBD1; clone_size: many; cdr3_aa: CASSLATGEGNSPLHF; cdr3_nt: TGTGCCAGCAGCTTAGCGACAGGGGAAGGAAATTCACCCCTCCACTTT
v_call: TRBV5-1; j_call: TRBJ2-5; d_call: NA; clone_size: NA; cdr3_aa: CASSSMAGQETQYF; cdr3_nt: TGCGCCAGCAGCTCAATGGCCGGCCAAGAGACCCAGTACTTC
v_call: TRBV6-6; j_call: TRBJ2-2; d_call: NA; clone_size: NA; cdr3_aa: CASSYPGGLGGELFF; cdr3_nt: TGTGCCAGCAGTTATCCCGGGGGGCTGGGCGGGGAGCTGTTTTTT
v_call: TRBV7-3; j_call: TRBJ1-6; d_call: TRBD1; clone_size: many; cdr3_aa: CASSPGQYNSPLHF; cdr3_nt: TGTGCCAGCAGCCCGGGACAGTATAATTCACCCCTCCACTTT
v_call: TRBV7-9; j_call: TRBJ2-3; d_call: NA; clone_size: few; cdr3_aa: CASSFGQGSTDTQYF; cdr3_nt: TGTGCCAGCAGCTTCGGGCAGGGATCCACAGATACGCAGTATTTT
v_call: TRBV27; j_call: TRBJ2-7; d_call: NA; clone_size: many; cdr3_aa: CASSALRGAQYF; cdr3_nt: TGTGCCAGCAGTGCCCTACGGGGGGCGCAGTACTTC
v_call: TRBV6-6; j_call: TRBJ2-7; d_call: TRBD2; clone_size: many; cdr3_aa: CASSTGGGFSYEQYF; cdr3_nt: TGTGCCAGCAGTACGGGAGGCGGATTCTCCTACGAGCAGTACTTC
v_call: TRBV20-1; j_call: TRBJ2-7; d_call: TRBD1; clone_size: many; cdr3_aa: CSARDRGKEQYF; cdr3_nt: TGCAGTGCCAGAGACAGGGGAAAGGAGCAGTACTTC
v_call: TRBV20-1; j_call: TRBJ2-5; d_call: TRBD1; clone_size: few; cdr3_aa: CSAVGTGGRLDQYF; cdr3_nt: TGCAGTGCCGTCGGGACAGGTGGCCGCCTGGACCAGTACTTC
v_call: TRBV7-8; j_call: TRBJ2-7; d_call: TRBD1; clone_size: NA; cdr3_aa: CASSLGQGKRYEQYF; cdr3_nt: TGTGCCAGCAGCTTGGGACAGGGGAAACGCTACGAGCAGTACTTC
v_call: TRBV7-9; j_call: TRBJ1-1; d_call: NA; clone_size: NA; cdr3_aa: CASSTRWASEAFF; cdr3_nt: TGTGCCAGCAGCACACGATGGGCTTCTGAAGCTTTCTTT
v_call: TRBV20-1; j_call: TRBJ2-3; d_call: TRBD2; clone_size: many; cdr3_aa: CSARNRVDYSGGSTDTQYF; cdr3_nt: TGCAGTGCTAGAAACAGGGTGGATTATAGCGGGGGGAGCACAGATACGCAGTATTTT
v_call: TRBV7-9; j_call: TRBJ2-1; d_call: TRBD2; clone_size: many; cdr3_aa: CASSPAGTSGGVYSSYNEQFF; cdr3_nt: TGTGCCAGCAGCCCCGCCGGGACTAGCGGGGGGGTTTACAGCTCCTACAATGAGCAGTTCTTC
v_call: TRBV6-6; j_call: TRBJ2-1; d_call: NA; clone_size: many; cdr3_aa: CASRTGHHSYNEQFF; cdr3_nt: TGTGCCAGCAGAACGGGACACCACTCCTACAATGAGCAGTTCTTC
v_call: TRBV6-1; j_call: TRBJ2-7; d_call: TRBD1; clone_size: NA; cdr3_aa: CASTRGPNEQYF; cdr3_nt: TGTGCCAGCACGAGGGGGCCCAATGAGCAGTACTTC
v_call: TRBV7-2; j_call: TRBJ1-1; d_call: NA; clone_size: many; cdr3_aa: CASSLERLGEAFF; cdr3_nt: TGTGCCAGCAGCTTAGAAAGGTTAGGAGAAGCTTTCTTT
v_call: TRBV12-3/TRBV12-4; j_call: TRBJ2-3; d_call: NA; clone_size: NA; cdr3_aa: CANSLPSADTQYF; cdr3_nt: TGTGCCAACAGTCTGCCTTCGGCAGATACGCAGTATTTT
v_call: TRBV25-1; j_call: TRBJ2-1; d_call: NA; clone_size: many; cdr3_aa: CASSDAGPKYSEQFF; cdr3_nt: TGTGCCAGCAGTGACGCCGGGCCTAAATATTCTGAGCAGTTCTTC
v_call: TRBV6-6; j_call: TRBJ2-1; d_call: NA; clone_size: NA; cdr3_aa: CASSPGQPNEQFF; cdr3_nt: TGTGCCAGCAGTCCGGGACAACCCAATGAGCAGTTCTTC
v_call: TRBV20-1; j_call: TRBJ2-1; d_call: NA; clone_size: NA; cdr3_aa: CSAHDAWSSYNEQFF; cdr3_nt: TGCAGTGCTCACGACGCCTGGAGCTCCTACAATGAGCAGTTCTTC
v_call: TRBV20-1; j_call: TRBJ1-5; d_call: NA; clone_size: many; cdr3_aa: CSARFASGQPQHF; cdr3_nt: TGCAGTGCTAGATTCGCCAGCGGTCAGCCCCAGCATTTT
v_call: TRBV7-9; j_call: TRBJ2-2; d_call: NA; clone_size: NA; cdr3_aa: CTSSSDTSGELFF; cdr3_nt: TGTACCAGCAGCTCAGACACCTCGGGGGAGCTGTTTTTT
v_call: TRBV3-1; j_call: TRBJ2-1; d_call: TRBD1; clone_size: many; cdr3_aa: CASSLLTGTYNEQFF; cdr3_nt: TGCGCCAGCAGCTTGCTGACAGGGACCTACAATGAGCAGTTCTTC
v_call: TRBV6-2/TRBV6-3; j_call: TRBJ2-7; d_call: TRBD1; clone_size: few; cdr3_aa: CASSLGTGGLDEQYF; cdr3_nt: TGTGCCAGCAGCCTTGGGACAGGGGGCTTAGACGAGCAGTACTTC
v_call: TRBV2; j_call: TRBJ1-5; d_call: NA; clone_size: NA; cdr3_aa: CAAGREGNQPQHF; cdr3_nt: TGTGCCGCCGGACGTGAGGGCAATCAGCCCCAGCATTTT
v_call: TRBV20-1; j_call: TRBJ2-1; d_call: NA; clone_size: many; cdr3_aa: CSARHSRPNNEQFF; cdr3_nt: TGCAGTGCTAGACATTCGAGACCTAACAATGAGCAGTTCTTC
v_call: TRBV20-1; j_call: TRBJ2-7; d_call: TRBD1; clone_size: many; cdr3_aa: CSARELIWAGGDEQYF; cdr3_nt: TGCAGTGCTAGAGAGCTCATCTGGGCAGGGGGCGACGAGCAGTACTTC
v_call: TRBV5-4; j_call: TRBJ2-1; d_call: TRBD2; clone_size: many; cdr3_aa: CAAGGFGDERGYNEQFF; cdr3_nt: TGTGCAGCTGGGGGATTTGGGGACGAGCGGGGGTACAATGAGCAGTTCTTC
v_call: TRBV11-1; j_call: TRBJ1-2; d_call: TRBD1; clone_size: NA; cdr3_aa: CASSPPAGGRYGYTF; cdr3_nt: TGTGCCAGCAGCCCCCCGGCAGGGGGTCGGTATGGCTACACCTTC
v_call: TRBV12-3/TRBV12-4; j_call: TRBJ2-2; d_call: NA; clone_size: many; cdr3_aa: CASSLKGAGELFF; cdr3_nt: TGTGCCAGCAGCTTAAAGGGGGCCGGGGAGCTGTTTTTT
v_call: TRBV7-2; j_call: TRBJ2-2; d_call: TRBD1; clone_size: NA; cdr3_aa: CASSQGQGYTGELFF; cdr3_nt: TGTGCCAGCAGCCAAGGACAGGGCTACACCGGGGAGCTGTTTTTT
v_call: TRBV7-2; j_call: TRBJ2-1; d_call: TRBD1; clone_size: many; cdr3_aa: CASSLGTAMLEQFF; cdr3_nt: TGTGCCAGCAGCCTTGGGACAGCAATGTTAGAGCAGTTCTTC
v_call: TRBV6-2/TRBV6-3; j_call: TRBJ1-2; d_call: NA; clone_size: NA; cdr3_aa: CASTRGAHYGYTF; cdr3_nt: TGTGCCAGCACCCGAGGGGCCCACTATGGCTACACCTTC
v_call: TRBV5-4; j_call: TRBJ1-2; d_call: NA; clone_size: many; cdr3_aa: CASSLVGGGANYGYTF; cdr3_nt: TGTGCCAGCAGCTTGGTCGGGGGGGGAGCTAACTATGGCTACACCTTC
v_call: TRBV6-1; j_call: TRBJ2-2; d_call: TRBD1; clone_size: NA; cdr3_aa: CASSRNLWDRKNTGELFF; cdr3_nt: TGTGCCAGCAGTCGTAATTTATGGGACAGAAAGAACACCGGGGAGCTGTTTTTT
v_call: TRBV20-1; j_call: TRBJ2-5; d_call: NA; clone_size: many; cdr3_aa: CSGLGGSQETQYF; cdr3_nt: TGCAGTGGCCTCGGCGGGTCACAAGAGACCCAGTACTTC
v_call: TRBV5-1; j_call: TRBJ2-3; d_call: TRBD1; clone_size: NA; cdr3_aa: CASSPGDRVINTQYF; cdr3_nt: TGCGCTTCCAGCCCGGGGGACAGGGTAATTAATACGCAGTATTTT
v_call: TRBV30; j_call: TRBJ2-1; d_call: TRBD2; clone_size: few; cdr3_aa: CAWGLSGGYNEQFF; cdr3_nt: TGTGCCTGGGGATTAAGCGGGGGCTACAATGAGCAGTTCTTC